Described below is a single T cell receptor (beta chain) sequence and its context. These data are taken from a study of blood T cell repertoires in COVID-19. Across the whole study: Acute-phase and convalescent COVID-19 samples originated in the United States, Italy and Spain. Sources were T cells, B-cell-depleted T cells, or PBMCs; the material itself was cDNA or gDNA.

Original analysis: Estimation of nucleated cell counts relied on the amplification of reference gene primers. Here immunoSEQ multiplex PCR was the method, and the copy in TCRdb shows in-frame clones only, minus some. D and trimming come from the DNA, and the V and J calls and clone size come from that table. The top ten hold around 7% of the sample, which has roughly 200,000 clones, around nine tenths seen once. This TCR derives from a man aged 40-55 years with acute or convalescent COVID-19. Input material: peripheral blood.

This CDR3 is CAWSNDRGNRYKAFF. CDR3 DNA: TGTGCCTGGAGTAATGACAGGGGAAACCGATACAAAGCTTTCTTT. The chain uses TRBV30 and TRBJ1-1, with 8 bases identical to TRBD1. The CDR3 covers 15 residues. Germline-derived CDR1 and CDR2 are GTSNPN and SVGIG (reference sequence). The V and J ends lost 2 bases and 9 bases, in that order; junction bases with no gene match: 14.